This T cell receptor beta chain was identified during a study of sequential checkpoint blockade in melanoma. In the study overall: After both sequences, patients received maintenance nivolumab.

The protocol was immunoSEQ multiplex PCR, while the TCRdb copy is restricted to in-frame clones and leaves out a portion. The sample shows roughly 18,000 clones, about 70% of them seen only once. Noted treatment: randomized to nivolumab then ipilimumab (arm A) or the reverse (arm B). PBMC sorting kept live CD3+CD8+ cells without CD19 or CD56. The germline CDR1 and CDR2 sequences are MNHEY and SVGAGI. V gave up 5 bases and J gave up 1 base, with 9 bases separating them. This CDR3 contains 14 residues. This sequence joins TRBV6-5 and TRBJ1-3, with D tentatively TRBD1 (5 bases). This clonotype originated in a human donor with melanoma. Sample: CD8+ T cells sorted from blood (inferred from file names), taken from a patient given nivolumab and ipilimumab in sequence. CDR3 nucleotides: TGTGCCAGCAGTAAGACAGATTCTGGAAACACCATATATTTT. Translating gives CASSKTDSGNTIYF.